These 28 T cell receptor beta chains share one sample of origin, sequenced in a study of blood T cell repertoires in COVID-19. Using immunoSEQ multiplex PCR, the repertoire was profiled, and TCRdb retains in-frame clones only, with some absent. The sample yields under 200,000 clones, roughly 87% seen once. Input material: peripheral blood. The receptor source for this set is a man in his sixties with active or convalescent COVID-19.

A word on this clone: A junction boundary mismatches the germline segment, possibly from a read error. The chain uses TRBV7-9 and TRBJ1-2, with D unresolved. Germline values: CDR1 SEHNR, CDR2 FQNEAQ (reference sequence). This CDR3 region has 14 residues. CDR3 nucleotides: TGTGCCAGCAGCCTAGCTAGCGGCGCGCGCGGCTACACCTTC. As protein: CASSLASGARGYTF.

The V gene is TRBV5-5, the J gene TRBJ1-6; the D is unclear. From germline, CDR1 is SGHKS and CDR2 YYEKEE (reference sequence). The CDR3 has 12 amino acids. The ends were cut back, 4 bases at V and 10 bases at J, with 9 bases in the middle. The CDR3 protein is CASSLDGSPLHF. As DNA, the CDR3 is TGTGCCAGCAGCCTAGATGGATCACCCCTCCACTTT.

The rearrangement links TRBV30 to TRBJ1-6; 9 bases are shared with TRBD1. Germline-derived CDR1 and CDR2 are GTSNPN and SVGIG (reference sequence). This CDR3 comprises 15 residues. The V gene end was trimmed by 1 base and the J gene end by 7 bases; junction bases not matched to a gene: 5. The chain's CDR3 is CAWSAWDRENSPLHF. Written as DNA, the CDR3 is TGTGCCTGGAGTGCGTGGGACAGGGAGAATTCACCCCTCCACTTT.

The chain couples TRBV6-5 to TRBJ1-1; TRBD1 matches 8 bases. CDR3 length equals 14 residues. After removal of 7 bases from V and 11 bases from J, the junction contained 15 bases not matched to a gene. CDR1 MNHEY and CDR2 SVGAGI come from the germline V gene. The CDR3 loop reads CASTADRGGMKAFF. The CDR3 nucleotides are TGTGCCAGCACCGCCGACAGGGGAGGGATGAAGGCTTTCTTT.

This clone was found once. V is TRBV4-1 and J is TRBJ1-4; a weak D match, TRBD1 (5 bases). Between the trimmed V and J ends, which lost 0 bases and 8 bases, there was a span of 13 bases. The CDR3 runs 15 residues. Germline V CDR1 and CDR2: MGHRA, YSYEKL. DNA of the CDR3: TGCGCCAGCAGCCAAGATCAGGGATTTGGGGAAAAACTGTTTTTT. Residues: CASSQDQGFGEKLFF.

The chain is built from TRBV6-5 and TRBJ1-2; TRBD1 is a possible D gene (6 bases). The length of the CDR3 is 15 residues. Germline-derived CDR1 and CDR2 are MNHEY and SVGAGI. Trimming pared 5 bases from V and 3 bases from J, leaving 16 bases between. The CDR3 DNA is TGTGCCAGCAGTCGTACAGGGATTGCGGACTATGGCTACACCTTC. Encoded protein: CASSRTGIADYGYTF.

The chain couples TRBV7-9 to TRBJ1-4; TRBD1 matches 10 bases. Germline lookup yields CDR1 SEHNR and CDR2 FQNEAQ (reference sequence). J lost 2 bases, V lost 5 bases, and 2 bases had no gene match. The CDR3 runs 15 residues. CDR3 loop: CASSAGQGTNEKLFF. DNA for the CDR3: TGTGCCAGCAGCGCGGGACAGGGGACTAATGAAAAACTGTTTTTT. Variable domain in full (rest from reference TRBV7-9 and TRBJ1-4): DTGVSQNPRHKITKRGQNVTFRCDPISEHNRLYWYRQTLGQGPEFLTYFQNEAQLEKSRLLSDRFSAERPKGSFSTLEIQRTEQGDSAMYLCASSAGQGTNEKLFFGSGTQLSVL.

The chain combines TRBV2 with TRBJ1-2; TRBD1 might be the D (6 bases). With 2 bases removed from V and 4 bases from J, the gap between germline ends came to 8 bases. Germline assignment: CDR1 SNHLY and CDR2 FYNNEI. The CDR3 extends over 13 amino acids. The CDR3 is CASSEQGSYGYTF. The CDR3 DNA is TGTGCCAGCAGTGAACAGGGGTCCTATGGCTACACCTTC.

The genes are TRBV7-9 and TRBJ2-1; 11 positions match TRBD2. Germline loops: CDR1 SEHNR, CDR2 FQNEAQ (reference sequence). The CDR3 sequence is 15 residues long. Trimming at V came to 6 bases and at J to 9 bases, leaving 10 bases not matched to a gene. The CDR3 loop reads CASSLTSGAFGEQFF. CDR3 DNA sequence: TGTGCCAGCAGTTTGACTAGCGGGGCCTTTGGTGAGCAGTTCTTC.

The V gene is TRBV19, the J gene TRBJ1-3; maybe TRBD1 (5 bases). CDR3 length equals 14 residues. Between the trimmed V and J ends, which lost 7 bases and 2 bases, there was a span of 12 bases. Per germline, CDR1 LNHDA and CDR2 SQIVND (reference sequence). DNA of the CDR3: TGTGCCAGTAATTCTGGGGCGGCTGGAAACACCATATATTTT. Translating it yields CASNSGAAGNTIYF.

There are a few counts of this clone. The chain employs TRBV4-1 and TRBJ1-2, with a possible D match to TRBD1 (6 bases). The V gene lost 4 bases and the J gene lost 8 bases, with 20 bases spanning the gap. The CDR3 is made up of 15 amino acids. Germline assignment: CDR1 MGHRA and CDR2 YSYEKL. The CDR3 DNA is TGCGCCAGCAGCCTCCCCTCCCGGGGGGCTGCGGGCTACACCTTC. This sequence encodes CASSLPSRGAAGYTF.

The chain is built from TRBV9 and TRBJ2-6, with a possible D match to TRBD2 (6 bases). Germline V gene sequence: CDR1 SGDLS, CDR2 YYNGEE. The V gene lost 9 bases and the J gene lost 0 bases, with 16 bases spanning the gap. This CDR3 is built from 16 residues. CDR3 coding DNA: TGTGCCAACCAGGACGGGGGTAGCTCTGGGGCCAACGTCCTGACTTTC. Protein: CANQDGGSSGANVLTF.

The rearrangement uses TRBV5-4 and TRBJ2-3, with 9 bases that match TRBD2. The V gene's germline CDR1 is SGHNT and CDR2 YYREEE (reference sequence). The trim removed 3 bases at V and 2 bases at J, leaving 13 bases unmatched. CDR3 length equals 18 residues. CDR3 region: CASSSRGAGGDFTDTQYF. Written as DNA, the CDR3 is TGTGCCAGCAGCTCCCGAGGAGCGGGGGGCGATTTCACAGATACGCAGTATTTT.

The chain uses TRBV30 and TRBJ2-5; 8 bases agree with TRBD2. Germline V gene data show CDR1 as GTSNPN and CDR2 as SVGIG (reference sequence). V lost 0 bases to trimming and J lost 4 bases; unmatched junction nucleotides: 4. The CDR3 has 14 residues. CDR3 in amino acids: CAWSVPGGAETQYF. The CDR3 region has the DNA TGTGCCTGGAGTGTACCGGGGGGGGCAGAGACCCAGTACTTC.

This clone has only a few counts. The J gene is TRBJ1-4, the V gene TRBV9; TRBD1 is a possible D gene (5 bases). Looked up from germline, CDR1 is SGDLS and CDR2 is YYNGEE. Trimming took off 0 bases at V and 4 bases at J, with 10 bases between the two ends. CDR3 length equals 15 residues. CDR3 amino acids: CASSVGMDNNEKLFF. The CDR3, as DNA: TGTGCCAGCAGCGTAGGGATGGACAATAATGAAAAACTGTTTTTT.

The CDR3 coding sequence is TGTGCCAGCAGCTTAGGGCTGAACAATGAGCAGTTCTTC. Amino acid sequence: CASSLGLNNEQFF. The V and J genes are TRBV11-2 and TRBJ2-1; no clear D gene. The CDR3 covers 13 residues. V was pared by 1 base and J by 5 bases, with 6 bases between. The germline gives CDR1 SGHAT, CDR2 FQNNGV.

The CDR3 sequence is CASVEDRGLVNEQFF. The CDR3 DNA sequence: TGTGCCAGCGTGGAGGACAGGGGGCTCGTCAATGAGCAGTTCTTC. This chain connects TRBV27 to TRBJ2-1, with 11 bases that match TRBD1. The germline gives CDR1 MNHEY, CDR2 SMNVEV (reference sequence). The CDR3 totals 15 residues. Trimming at V came to 8 bases and at J to 6 bases, leaving 9 bases not matched to a gene.

J is TRBJ1-2 and V is TRBV7-8; 7 bases are shared with TRBD1. This CDR3 is built from 15 residues. V lost 6 bases, J lost 0 bases, and 7 bases stayed unmatched. The germline V gene has CDR1 SGHVS and CDR2 FQNEAQ. The CDR3 spells CASRRDRAANYGYTF. As DNA, the CDR3 is TGTGCCAGCAGACGAGACAGGGCAGCTAACTATGGCTACACCTTC.

The chain has TRBV6-5 and TRBJ1-2, with TRBD1 matching over 8 bases. This CDR3 is built from 15 residues. The trim removed 4 bases at V and 8 bases at J, leaving 12 bases unmatched. CDR1 MNHEY and CDR2 SVGAGI come from the germline V gene. CDR3 in DNA: TGTGCCAGCAGTTGGCAAGCAGGGGGCGCAGGAGGCTACACCTTC. Its translation is CASSWQAGGAGGYTF.

V usage is TRBV7-3 and J usage is TRBJ2-2; 10 bases agree with TRBD2. Germline trimming cut 2 bases from V and 5 bases from J; bases unmatched to any gene: 8. Germline CDR1 is SGHTA and CDR2 is FQGTGA. The CDR3 extends over 17 amino acids. The CDR3 bases are TGTGCCAGCAGCTTAGACCCCGGGACTAGCGTGACCGGGGAGCTGTTTTTT. Translation: CASSLDPGTSVTGELFF.

Comment on this clone: The junction differs from germline at one of its ends, possibly a read error. This chain connects TRBV19 to TRBJ2-5; D might be TRBD1 (6 bases). The CDR3 extends over 15 amino acids. In germline, CDR1 is LNHDA, CDR2 SQIVND (reference sequence). The CDR3 region is CASSRAGDMGETQYF. Here the CDR3 DNA reads TGTGCCAGCAGTAGAGCAGGGGACATGGGGGAGACCCAGTACTTC. Filled out from reference TRBV19 and TRBJ2-5, the complete variable domain reads DGGITQSPKYLFRKEGQNVTLSCEQNLNHDAMYWYRQDPGQGLRLIYYSQIVNDFQKGDIAEGYSVSREKKESFPLTVTSAQKNPTAFYLCASSRAGDMGETQYFGPGTRLLVL.

The DNA for the CDR3 is TGCGCCAGCAGCCGACGTACAGGGGAGAATCAGCCCCAGCATTTT. This gives the protein CASSRRTGENQPQHF. This chain uses TRBV4-1 with TRBJ1-5; 7 bases map to TRBD1. V dropped 4 bases and J dropped 4; count of bases not matched to a gene: 7. The CDR3 contains 15 residues. CDR1 MGHRA and CDR2 YSYEKL come from the germline V gene.

This chain joins TRBV12-3 or TRBV12-4 and TRBJ1-2; 10 positions agree with TRBD1. V gave up 6 bases and J gave up 7 bases; unmatched junction bases: 5. The CDR3 is 13 amino acids. DNA of the CDR3: TGTGCCAGCAGCCCGGGACAGGGGATTGGCTACACCTTC. The encoded protein is CASSPGQGIGYTF.

This sequence joins TRBV12-3 or TRBV12-4 and TRBJ1-5; D gene unclear. CDR3 length: 13 amino acids. Trimming pared 6 bases from V and 7 bases from J, leaving 13 bases between. CDR3 amino acids: CASSPQRTQPQHF. In DNA, the CDR3 is TGTGCCAGCAGCCCCCAGCGGACCCAGCCCCAGCATTTT.

The chain uses TRBV7-2 and TRBJ1-3; maybe TRBD1 (6 bases). V lost 5 bases and J 0 bases, leaving 14 bases between the germline ends. Germline-derived CDR1 and CDR2 are SGHTA and FQGNSA. CDR3 length: 16 residues. CDR3 nucleotide sequence: TGTGCCAGCAGCCCCCCAGGGGACTACTCTGGAAACACCATATATTTT. This codes for CASSPPGDYSGNTIYF.

The CDR3 DNA reads as TGTGCCAGCAGCTCTATGGGAGCCTCTGGGGCCAACGTCCTGACTTTC. The encoded protein is CASSSMGASGANVLTF. The chain employs TRBV7-3 and TRBJ2-6; TRBD2 is a possible D gene (5 bases). Germline V gene lookup returns CDR1 SGHTA and CDR2 FQGTGA. V lost 4 bases and J lost 0, with 10 bases in between. The CDR3 extends over 16 amino acids.

This rearrangement joins TRBV6-5 to TRBJ2-5, with 11 bases identical to TRBD1. Losses at the gene ends were 2 bases for V and 1 base for J; bases not matched to a gene: 3. This CDR3 is 16 amino acids long. Germline CDR1 is MNHEY and CDR2 is SVGAGI. The CDR3 reads CASSYEGQGGQETQYF. The CDR3 coding sequence is TGTGCCAGCAGTTACGAGGGACAGGGGGGCCAAGAGACCCAGTACTTC.

This rearrangement joins TRBV6-5 to TRBJ2-7, with 11 bases aligning to TRBD2. Germline CDR1 reads MNHEY; CDR2 reads SVGAGI. V was pared by 2 bases and J by 5 bases, with 5 bases of the junction left unmatched. The CDR3 is 15 amino acids. Here the CDR3 DNA reads TGTGCCAGCAGTTACCCGGGACTAGCGGTCGACGAGCAGTACTTC. Protein: CASSYPGLAVDEQYF.